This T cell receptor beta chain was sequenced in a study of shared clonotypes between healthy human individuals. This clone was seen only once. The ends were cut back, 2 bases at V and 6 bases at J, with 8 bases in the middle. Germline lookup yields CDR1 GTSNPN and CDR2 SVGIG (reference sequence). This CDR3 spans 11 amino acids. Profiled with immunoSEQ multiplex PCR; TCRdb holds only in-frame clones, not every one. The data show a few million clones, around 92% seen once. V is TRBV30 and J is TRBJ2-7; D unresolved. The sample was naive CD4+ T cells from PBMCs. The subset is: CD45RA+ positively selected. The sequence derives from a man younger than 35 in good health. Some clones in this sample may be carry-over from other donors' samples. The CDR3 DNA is TGTGCCTGGAGTCTAACAAGCGAGCAGTACTTC. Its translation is CAWSLTSEQYF. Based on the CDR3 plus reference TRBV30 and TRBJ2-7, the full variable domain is SQTIHQWPATLVQPVGSPLSLECTVEGTSNPNLYWYRQAAGRGLQLLFYSVGIGQISSEVPQNLSASRPQDRQFILSSKKLLLSDSGFYLCAWSLTSEQYFGPGTRLTVT.